The T cell receptor (beta chain) under discussion was sequenced for a study of T-cell memory formation after mild COVID-19. TCRdb re-called the 5' RACE reads through MiXCR, storing one row per CDR3 protein. The sample yields roughly 410,000 distinct CDR3 sequences, approximately 25% seen once. This clonotype was counted between two and nine times. Its antigen is not known. V was clipped by 6 bases and J by 1 base, with 18 bases between them. This CDR3 has 15 amino acids. Per the germline V gene, CDR1 is DFQATT and CDR2 is SNEGSKA (reference sequence). Study-wide findings and caveats: Day 15 to 85 contracting clones showed balanced CD4/CD8; day 15 to 37 expanders favored CD4+. Confirmation was lacking for SARS-CoV-2 specificity of second-wave clones that peaked on day 37. For contracting clones, CD4+ ones sat mainly in CM and EM, CD8+ in EMRA.

The rearrangement joins TRBV20-1 to TRBJ1-1, with D possibly matching TRBD1 (5 bases). This TCR derives from an adult woman who had mild COVID-19 (a few samples of this study predate the infection). Cell type and time point are not known. The specimen sequenced was PBMCs or a T cell subset sorted from them (not recorded which). CDR3: CSAPGKGQRNTEAFF. The CDR3 region has the DNA TGCAGTGCCCCTGGGAAGGGGCAGAGGAACACTGAAGCTTTCTTT.